This entry describes one TCR beta chain. The CDR3 contains 14 residues. From germline, CDR1 is SGHRS and CDR2 YFSETQ. J lost 4 bases, V lost 3 bases, and 2 bases had no gene match. Per the original methods: Estimates of nucleated cell counts were drawn from the amplification of reference gene primers. This table comes from immunoSEQ multiplex PCR, and its TCRdb copy is limited to in-frame clones, with some not included. D and trimming were read from the DNA, whereas the V and J calls and clone size are those reported in that table. The sample contains tens of thousands of clones, roughly nine tenths of which appear only once. The data were obtained in a study of blood T cell repertoires in COVID-19. In the study overall: Samples taken during acute and convalescent COVID-19 were collected in the United States, Italy and Spain. T cells, B-cell-depleted T cells, or PBMCs provided the cDNA or gDNA that served as material.

The sequence came from a man in his fifties or sixties with acute or convalescent COVID-19. Sequencing was performed on peripheral blood. The genes are TRBV5-1 and TRBJ2-2; 8 positions match TRBD1. CDR3 sequence reads: CASSSTGVTGELFF. CDR3 bases: TGCGCCAGCAGCTCGACAGGGGTCACCGGGGAGCTGTTTTTT.